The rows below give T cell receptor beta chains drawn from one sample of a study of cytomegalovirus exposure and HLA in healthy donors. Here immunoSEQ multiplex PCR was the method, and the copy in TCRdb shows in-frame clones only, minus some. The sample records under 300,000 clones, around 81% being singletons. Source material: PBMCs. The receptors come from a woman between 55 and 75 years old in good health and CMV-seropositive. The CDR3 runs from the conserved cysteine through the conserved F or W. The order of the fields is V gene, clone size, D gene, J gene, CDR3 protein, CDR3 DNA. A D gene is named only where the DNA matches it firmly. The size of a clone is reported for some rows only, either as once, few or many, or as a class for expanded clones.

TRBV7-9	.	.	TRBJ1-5	CSSSPSGVNQPQHF	TGTTCCAGCAGCCCATCGGGTGTCAATCAGCCCCAGCATTTT
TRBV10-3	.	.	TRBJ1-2	CAISRDTIPRGYTF	TGTGCCATCAGCCGGGACACAATTCCCCGGGGCTACACCTTC
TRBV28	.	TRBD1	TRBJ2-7	CASSGPGQAIEQYF	TGTGCCAGCAGTGGGCCGGGACAGGCAATCGAGCAGTACTTC
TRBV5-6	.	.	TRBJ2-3	CASSFAGLSTDTQYF	TGTGCCAGCAGCTTTGCGGGACTTAGCACAGATACGCAGTATTTT
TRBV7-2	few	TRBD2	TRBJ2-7	CASSLVGLAGGVYEQYF	TGTGCCAGCAGCTTAGTTGGACTAGCGGGAGGAGTTTACGAGCAGTACTTC
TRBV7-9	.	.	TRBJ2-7	CASYPMEGSYEQYF	TGTGCCAGCTACCCAATGGAGGGCTCCTACGAGCAGTACTTC
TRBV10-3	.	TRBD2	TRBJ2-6	CANQAGVGANVLTF	TGTGCCAATCAAGCGGGGGTCGGGGCCAACGTCCTGACTTTC
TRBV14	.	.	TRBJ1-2	CASSQGAGYTF	TGTGCCAGCAGCCAAGGGGCGGGCTACACCTTC
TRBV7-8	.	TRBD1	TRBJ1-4	CASTRTGNEKLFF	TGTGCCAGCACCCGGACAGGGAATGAAAAACTGTTTTTT
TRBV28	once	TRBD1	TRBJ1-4	CASRTDRVSNEKLFF	TGTGCCAGCAGAACTGACAGGGTTTCTAATGAAAAACTGTTTTTT
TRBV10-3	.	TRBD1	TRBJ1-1	CAISTGQSLSEAFF	TGTGCCATCAGCACGGGACAGTCCCTGTCTGAAGCTTTCTTT
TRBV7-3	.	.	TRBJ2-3	CASSHWETRATDTQYF	TGTGCCAGCAGCCATTGGGAGACTAGGGCCACAGATACGCAGTATTTT
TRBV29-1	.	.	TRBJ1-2	CSVDLRTPSNYGYTF	TGCAGCGTTGATCTTCGGACACCAAGTAACTATGGCTACACCTTC
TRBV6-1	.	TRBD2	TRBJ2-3	CASSVGVAGFTDTQYF	TGTGCCAGCAGTGTCGGAGTAGCGGGATTCACAGATACGCAGTATTTT
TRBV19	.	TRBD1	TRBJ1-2	CASKAGQGAFGYTF	TGTGCCAGTAAAGCGGGACAGGGGGCTTTTGGCTACACCTTC
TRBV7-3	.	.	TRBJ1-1	CASSLGARDEAFF	TGTGCCAGCAGCTTGGGAGCTAGGGATGAAGCTTTCTTT
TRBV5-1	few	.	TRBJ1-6	CASSLSGNSPLHF	TGCGCCAGCAGCTTGTCGGGAAATTCACCCCTCCACTTT
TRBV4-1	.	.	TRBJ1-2	CASSPAGDGGGYGYTF	TGCGCCAGCAGCCCCGCGGGAGACGGCGGGGGCTATGGCTACACCTTC
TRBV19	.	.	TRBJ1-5	CASIGTSVRNQPQHF	TGTGCCAGTATTGGGACATCGGTTCGCAATCAGCCCCAGCATTTT
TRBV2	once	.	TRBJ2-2	CASSITGPLMNTGELFF	TGTGCCAGCAGCATAACAGGGCCGCTAATGAACACCGGGGAGCTGTTTTTT
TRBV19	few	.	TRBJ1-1	CASSTRGGGTEAFF	TGTGCCAGTAGTACAAGGGGAGGGGGCACTGAAGCTTTCTTT
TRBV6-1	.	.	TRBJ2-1	CASSASLGGEQFF	TGTGCCAGCAGTGCCTCCCTGGGGGGTGAGCAGTTCTTC
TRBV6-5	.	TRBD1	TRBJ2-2	CASKSQGANAGELFF	TGTGCCAGCAAATCACAGGGGGCAAACGCCGGGGAGCTGTTTTTT
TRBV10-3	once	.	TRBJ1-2	CAITAGDGYTF	TGTGCCATCACGGCAGGGGATGGCTACACCTTC
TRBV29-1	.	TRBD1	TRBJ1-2	CSVEDRGNYGYTF	TGCAGCGTTGAGGACAGGGGTAACTATGGCTACACCTTC
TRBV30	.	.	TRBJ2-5	CAWSVGVKTQYF	TGTGCCTGGAGTGTAGGGGTTAAGACCCAGTACTTC
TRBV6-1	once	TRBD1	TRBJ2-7	CASRGQNYEQYF	TGTGCCAGCCGGGGACAGAACTACGAGCAGTACTTC
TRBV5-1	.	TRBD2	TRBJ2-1	CASSRREGGTYNEQFF	TGCGCCAGCAGCCGTCGGGAGGGCGGGACCTACAATGAGCAGTTCTTC
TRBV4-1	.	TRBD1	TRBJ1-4	CASSQDQSRGTTNEKLFF	TGCGCCAGCAGCCAAGATCAGTCCAGGGGGACAACTAATGAAAAACTGTTTTTT
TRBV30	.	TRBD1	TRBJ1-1	CAWVTGGRTEAFF	TGTGCCTGGGTGACAGGGGGTAGGACTGAAGCTTTCTTT
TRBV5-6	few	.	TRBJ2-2	CASSLLANTGELFF	TGTGCCAGCAGCTTGTTAGCGAACACCGGGGAGCTGTTTTTT
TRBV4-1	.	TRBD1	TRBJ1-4	CASSQSPGTVAATNEKLFF	TGCGCCAGCAGCCAATCCCCCGGGACAGTTGCAGCAACTAATGAAAAACTGTTTTTT
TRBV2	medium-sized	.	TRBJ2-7	CASSVAGPSYEQYF	TGTGCCAGCAGTGTGGCGGGCCCTTCCTACGAGCAGTACTTC
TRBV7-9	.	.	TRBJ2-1	CASSATESSYNEQFF	TGTGCCAGCAGCGCGACTGAGAGCTCCTACAATGAGCAGTTCTTC
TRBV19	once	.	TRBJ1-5	CASSSQGSNQPQHF	TGTGCCAGTAGTTCACAGGGAAGCAATCAGCCCCAGCATTTT
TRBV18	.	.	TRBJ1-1	CASSQGQNTEAFF	TGTGCCAGCTCACAGGGACAGAACACTGAAGCTTTCTTT
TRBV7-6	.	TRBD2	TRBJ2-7	CASTPLAGGPYEQYF	TGTGCCAGCACCCCACTAGCGGGAGGGCCATACGAGCAGTACTTC
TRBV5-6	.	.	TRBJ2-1	CATQLGELAGEQFF	TGTGCCACACAGCTCGGGGAGCTAGCCGGTGAGCAGTTCTTC
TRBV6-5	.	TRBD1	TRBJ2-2	CATGTGTNTGELFF	TGTGCCACAGGGACAGGGACGAACACCGGGGAGCTGTTTTTT
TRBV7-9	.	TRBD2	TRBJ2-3	CASSFTSGASTDTQYF	TGTGCCAGCAGCTTTACTAGCGGGGCTAGCACAGATACGCAGTATTTT
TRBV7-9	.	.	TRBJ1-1	CASSQPWEDTEAFF	TGTGCCAGCAGCCAGCCGTGGGAGGACACTGAAGCTTTCTTT
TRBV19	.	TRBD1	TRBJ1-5	CASGDRSNQPQHF	TGTGCCAGTGGGGACAGGAGTAATCAGCCCCAGCATTTT
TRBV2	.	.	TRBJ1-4	CASSAQGQGGEKLFF	TGTGCCAGCAGCGCCCAGGGGCAGGGAGGGGAAAAACTGTTTTTT
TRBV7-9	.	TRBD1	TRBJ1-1	CASSGGQLMNTEAFF	TGTGCCAGCAGCGGGGGACAGCTAATGAACACTGAAGCTTTCTTT
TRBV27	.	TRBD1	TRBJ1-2	CASSLTGVNGYTF	TGTGCCAGCAGTTTAACAGGGGTCAATGGCTACACCTTC
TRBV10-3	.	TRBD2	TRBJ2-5	CAISESTSGAEGQYF	TGTGCCATCAGTGAGTCGACTAGCGGGGCGGAGGGCCAGTACTTC
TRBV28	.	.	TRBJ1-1	CASRGGEQNTEAFF	TGTGCCAGCAGAGGGGGAGAACAGAACACTGAAGCTTTCTTT
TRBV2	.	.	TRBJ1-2	CASTGSGYTF	TGTGCCAGCACAGGGTCTGGCTACACCTTC
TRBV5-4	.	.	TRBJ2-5	CASSPDSRPQETQYF	TGTGCCAGCAGCCCCGACAGTCGACCCCAAGAGACCCAGTACTTC
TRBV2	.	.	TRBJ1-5	CASSEVAQPQHF	TGTGCCAGCAGTGAAGTGGCTCAGCCCCAGCATTTT
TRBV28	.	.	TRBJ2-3	CASSFPPGQITDTQYF	TGTGCCAGCAGTTTTCCCCCAGGACAGATCACAGATACGCAGTATTTT
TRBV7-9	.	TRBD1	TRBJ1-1	CASSYEGARTEAFF	TGTGCCAGCAGCTACGAGGGGGCCCGGACTGAAGCTTTCTTT
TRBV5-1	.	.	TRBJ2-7	CASSLEPSGPYEQYF	TGCGCCAGCAGCTTGGAACCCTCAGGCCCCTACGAGCAGTACTTC
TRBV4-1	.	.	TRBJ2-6	CASSQPKTGYFSGANVLTF	TGCGCCAGCAGCCAACCCAAGACAGGATACTTCTCTGGGGCCAACGTCCTGACTTTC
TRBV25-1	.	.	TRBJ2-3	CASTTTRIEGTQYF	TGTGCCAGCACAACGACTCGGATTGAGGGTACGCAGTATTTT
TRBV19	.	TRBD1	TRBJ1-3	CASRLTLSGQGYTIYF	TGTGCCAGTAGATTAACCCTATCGGGACAGGGTTACACCATATATTTT
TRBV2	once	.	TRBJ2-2	CASSPPLGLNTGELFF	TGTGCCAGCAGTCCCCCTCTTGGGCTGAACACCGGGGAGCTGTTTTTT